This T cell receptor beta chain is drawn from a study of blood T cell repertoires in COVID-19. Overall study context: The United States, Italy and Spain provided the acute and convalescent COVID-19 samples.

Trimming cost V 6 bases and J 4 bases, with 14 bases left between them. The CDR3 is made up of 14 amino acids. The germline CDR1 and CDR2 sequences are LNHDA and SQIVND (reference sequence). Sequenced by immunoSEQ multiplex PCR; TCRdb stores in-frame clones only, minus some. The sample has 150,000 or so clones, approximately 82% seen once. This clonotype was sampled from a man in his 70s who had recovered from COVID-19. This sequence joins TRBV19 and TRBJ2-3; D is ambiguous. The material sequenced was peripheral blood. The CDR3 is CASRSSLLSDTQYF. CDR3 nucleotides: TGTGCCAGTAGATCCTCCCTCCTCTCAGATACGCAGTATTTT.